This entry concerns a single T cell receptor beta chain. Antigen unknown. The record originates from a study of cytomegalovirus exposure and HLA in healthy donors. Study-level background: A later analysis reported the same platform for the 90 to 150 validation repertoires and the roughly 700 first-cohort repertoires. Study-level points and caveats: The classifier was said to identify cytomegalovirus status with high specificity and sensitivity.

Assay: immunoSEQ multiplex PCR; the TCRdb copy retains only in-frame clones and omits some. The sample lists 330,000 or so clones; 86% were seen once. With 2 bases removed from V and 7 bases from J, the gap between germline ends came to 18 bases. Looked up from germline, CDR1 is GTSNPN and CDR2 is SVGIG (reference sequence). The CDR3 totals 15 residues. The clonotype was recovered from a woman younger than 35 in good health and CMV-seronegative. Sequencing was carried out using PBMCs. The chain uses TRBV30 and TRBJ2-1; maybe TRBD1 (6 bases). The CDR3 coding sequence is TGTGCCTGGAGTCTGGGGACATCTCCGGGGAATGAGCAGTTCTTC. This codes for CAWSLGTSPGNEQFF.